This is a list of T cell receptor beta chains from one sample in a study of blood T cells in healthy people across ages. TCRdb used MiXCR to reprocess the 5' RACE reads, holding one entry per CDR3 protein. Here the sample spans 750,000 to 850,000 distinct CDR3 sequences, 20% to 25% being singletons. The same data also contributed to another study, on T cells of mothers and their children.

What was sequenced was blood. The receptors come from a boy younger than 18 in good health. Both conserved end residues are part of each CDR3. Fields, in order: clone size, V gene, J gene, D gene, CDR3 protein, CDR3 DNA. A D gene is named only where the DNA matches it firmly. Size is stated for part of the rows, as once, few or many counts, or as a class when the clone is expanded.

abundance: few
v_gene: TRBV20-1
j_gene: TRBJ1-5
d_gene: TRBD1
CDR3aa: CSARETGGFNQPQHF
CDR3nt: TGCAGTGCTAGAGAGACAGGGGGGTTCAATCAGCCCCAGCATTTT

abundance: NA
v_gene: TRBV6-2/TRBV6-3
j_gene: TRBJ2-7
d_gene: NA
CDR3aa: CASSLSATGEQYF
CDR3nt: TGTGCCAGCAGCCTTAGCGCGACGGGCGAGCAGTACTTC

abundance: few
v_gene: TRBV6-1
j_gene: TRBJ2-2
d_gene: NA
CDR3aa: CASSEPPGRSNTGELFF
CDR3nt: TGTGCCAGCAGTGAGCCTCCAGGGAGGTCGAACACCGGGGAGCTGTTTTTT

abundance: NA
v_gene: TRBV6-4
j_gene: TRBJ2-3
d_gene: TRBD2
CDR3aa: CTSIAGGHPSTDTQYF
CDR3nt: TGTACCAGCATTGCGGGAGGACACCCAAGCACAGATACGCAGTATTTT

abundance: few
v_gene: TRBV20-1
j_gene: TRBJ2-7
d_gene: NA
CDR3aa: CSARDLGIGSYEQYF
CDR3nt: TGCAGTGCTAGAGATCTGGGGATAGGGTCCTACGAGCAGTACTTC

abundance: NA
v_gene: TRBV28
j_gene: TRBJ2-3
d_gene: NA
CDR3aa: CASSQNGVQEDTQYF
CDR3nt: TGTGCCAGCAGTCAAAATGGGGTGCAAGAAGATACGCAGTATTTT

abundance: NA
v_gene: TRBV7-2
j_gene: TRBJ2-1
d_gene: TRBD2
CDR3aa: CASSLAPSGIANEQFF
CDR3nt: TGTGCCAGCAGCTTAGCCCCTAGCGGGATTGCAAATGAGCAGTTCTTC

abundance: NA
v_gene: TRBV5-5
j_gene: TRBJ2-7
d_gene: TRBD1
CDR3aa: CASSLGGSLGGQGDEQYF
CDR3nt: TGTGCCAGCAGCCTAGGAGGGAGCCTTGGGGGACAGGGAGATGAGCAGTACTTC

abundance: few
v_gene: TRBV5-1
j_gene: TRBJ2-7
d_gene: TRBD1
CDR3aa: CASSLGDRGPYKQYF
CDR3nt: TGCGCCAGCAGCTTGGGGGACAGGGGACCCTACAAGCAGTACTTC

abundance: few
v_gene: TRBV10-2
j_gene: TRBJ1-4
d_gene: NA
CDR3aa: CASSELSAGREKLFF
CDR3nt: TGCGCCAGCAGTGAATTGTCGGCAGGGCGAGAAAAACTGTTTTTT

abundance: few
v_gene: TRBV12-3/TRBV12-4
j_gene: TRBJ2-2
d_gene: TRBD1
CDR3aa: CASSLRTGPGELFF
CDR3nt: TGTGCCAGCAGTCTTAGGACAGGCCCCGGGGAGCTGTTTTTT

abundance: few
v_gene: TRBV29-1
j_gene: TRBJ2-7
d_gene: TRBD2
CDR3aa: CSTERLAGGPGQYF
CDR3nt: TGCAGCACCGAAAGACTAGCGGGAGGGCCGGGGCAGTACTTC

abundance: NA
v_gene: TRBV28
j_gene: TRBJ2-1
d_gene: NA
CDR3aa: CASSLDPAGSEYNEQFF
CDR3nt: TGTGCCAGCAGTTTAGATCCAGCCGGATCCGAGTACAATGAGCAGTTCTTC

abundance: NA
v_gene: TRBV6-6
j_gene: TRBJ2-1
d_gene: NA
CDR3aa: CASGGVGNEQFF
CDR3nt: TGTGCCAGCGGCGGGGTTGGCAATGAGCAGTTCTTC

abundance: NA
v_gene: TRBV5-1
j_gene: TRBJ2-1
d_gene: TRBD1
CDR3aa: CASSFDRGIGNEQFF
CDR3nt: TGCGCCAGCAGCTTCGACAGGGGGATCGGCAATGAGCAGTTCTTC

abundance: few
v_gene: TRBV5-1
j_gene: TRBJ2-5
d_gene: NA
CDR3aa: CASSFSSETQYF
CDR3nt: TGCGCCAGCAGCTTCTCTAGCGAGACCCAGTACTTC